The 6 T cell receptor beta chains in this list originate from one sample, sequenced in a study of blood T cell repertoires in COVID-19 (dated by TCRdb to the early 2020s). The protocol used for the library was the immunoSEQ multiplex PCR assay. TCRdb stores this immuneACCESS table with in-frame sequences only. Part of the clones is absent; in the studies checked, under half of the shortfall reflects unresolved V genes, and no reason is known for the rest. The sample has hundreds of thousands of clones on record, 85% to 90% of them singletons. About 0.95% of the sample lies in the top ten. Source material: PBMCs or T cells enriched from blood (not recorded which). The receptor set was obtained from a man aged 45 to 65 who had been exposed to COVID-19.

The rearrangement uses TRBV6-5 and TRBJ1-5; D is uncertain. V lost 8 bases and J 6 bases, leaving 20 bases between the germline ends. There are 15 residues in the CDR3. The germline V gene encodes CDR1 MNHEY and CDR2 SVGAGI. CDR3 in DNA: TGTGCCAGCCACCGGGTCCCCCAACCCGGTCAGCCCCAGCATTTT. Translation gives CASHRVPQPGQPQHF.

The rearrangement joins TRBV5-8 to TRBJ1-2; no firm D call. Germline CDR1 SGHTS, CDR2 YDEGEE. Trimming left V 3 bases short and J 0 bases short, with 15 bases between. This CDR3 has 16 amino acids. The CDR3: CASSWNGLIANYGYTF. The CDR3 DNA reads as TGTGCCAGCAGCTGGAACGGACTGATCGCTAACTATGGCTACACCTTC.

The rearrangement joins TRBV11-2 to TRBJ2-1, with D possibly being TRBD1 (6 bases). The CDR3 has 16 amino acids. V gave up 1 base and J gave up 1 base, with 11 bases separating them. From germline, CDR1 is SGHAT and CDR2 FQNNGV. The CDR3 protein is CASSLVAQGSYNEQFF. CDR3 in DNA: TGTGCCAGCAGCTTAGTTGCACAGGGATCCTACAATGAGCAGTTCTTC. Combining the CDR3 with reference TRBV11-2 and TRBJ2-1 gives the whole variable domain EAGVAQSPRYKIIEKRQSVAFWCNPISGHATLYWYQQILGQGPKLLIQFQNNGVVDDSQLPKDRFSAERLKGVDSTLKIQPAKLEDSAVYLCASSLVAQGSYNEQFFGPGTRLTVL.

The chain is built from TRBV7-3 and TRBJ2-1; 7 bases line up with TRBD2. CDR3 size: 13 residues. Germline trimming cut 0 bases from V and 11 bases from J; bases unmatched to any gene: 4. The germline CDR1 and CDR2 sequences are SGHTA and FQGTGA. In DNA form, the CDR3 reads TGTGCCAGCAGCTTAACGGCTAGCGGAAAGCAGTTCTTC. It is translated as CASSLTASGKQFF. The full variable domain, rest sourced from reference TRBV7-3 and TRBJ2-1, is GAGVSQTPSNKVTEKGKYVELRCDPISGHTALYWYRQSLGQGPEFLIYFQGTGAADDSGLPNDRFFAVRPEGSVSTLKIQRTERGDSAVYLCASSLTASGKQFFGPGTRLTVL.

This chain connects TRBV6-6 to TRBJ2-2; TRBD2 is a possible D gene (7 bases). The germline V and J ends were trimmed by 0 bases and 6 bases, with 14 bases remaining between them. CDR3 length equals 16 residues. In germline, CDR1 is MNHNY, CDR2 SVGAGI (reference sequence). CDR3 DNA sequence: TGTGCCAGCAGTTACTCGGGGGGGCGCCTGGCCGGGGAGCTGTTTTTT. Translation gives CASSYSGGRLAGELFF.

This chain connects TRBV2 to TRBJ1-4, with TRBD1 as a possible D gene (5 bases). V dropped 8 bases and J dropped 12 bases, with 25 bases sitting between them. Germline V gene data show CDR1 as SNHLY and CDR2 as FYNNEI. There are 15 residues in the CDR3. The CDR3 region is CASLISGVESEELFF. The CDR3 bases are TGTGCCAGCCTGATTTCGGGGGTGGAATCGGAGGAACTGTTTTTT.